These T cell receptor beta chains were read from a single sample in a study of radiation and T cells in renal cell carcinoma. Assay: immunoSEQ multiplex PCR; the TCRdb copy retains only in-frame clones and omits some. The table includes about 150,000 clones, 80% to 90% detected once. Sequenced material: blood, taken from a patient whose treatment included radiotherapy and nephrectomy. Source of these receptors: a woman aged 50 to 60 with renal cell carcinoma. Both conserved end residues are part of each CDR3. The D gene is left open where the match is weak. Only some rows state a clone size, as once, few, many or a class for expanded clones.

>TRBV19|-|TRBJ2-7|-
CASKLGAANEQYF
TGTGCCAGTAAACTTGGCGCGGCCAACGAGCAGTACTTC
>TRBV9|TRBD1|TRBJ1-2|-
CASSVATGQFYGYTF
TGTGCCAGCAGCGTAGCTACGGGACAGTTTTATGGCTACACCTTC
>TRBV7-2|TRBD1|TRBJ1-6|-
CASSFRQGFGSPLHF
TGTGCCAGCAGCTTCCGACAGGGGTTTGGTTCACCCCTCCACTTT
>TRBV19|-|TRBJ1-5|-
CASSSSGRNQPQHF
TGTGCCAGTAGTTCCTCGGGACGCAATCAGCCCCAGCATTTT
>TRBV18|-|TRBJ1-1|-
CASSPLQDTEAFF
TGTGCCAGCTCACCACTACAGGACACTGAAGCTTTCTTT
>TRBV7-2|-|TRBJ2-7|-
CASSKETVSSYEQYF
TGTGCCAGCAGCAAAGAGACGGTGAGCTCCTACGAGCAGTACTTC
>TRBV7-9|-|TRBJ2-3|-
CASSLGETLTLDTQYF
TGTGCCAGCAGCTTAGGGGAGACACTGACCTTGGATACGCAGTATTTT
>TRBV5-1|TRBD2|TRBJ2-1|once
CASSLALAGEGEQFF
TGCGCCAGCAGCTTGGCCCTAGCGGGGGAGGGTGAGCAGTTCTTC
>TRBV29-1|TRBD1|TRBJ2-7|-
CSGRDRAYEQYF
TGCAGCGGACGGGACAGGGCCTACGAGCAGTACTTC
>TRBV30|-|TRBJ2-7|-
CAWSVGQTYEQYF
TGTGCCTGGAGTGTGGGCCAAACCTACGAGCAGTACTTC
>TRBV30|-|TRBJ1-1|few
CAWSTDNTEAFF
TGTGCCTGGAGTACAGACAACACTGAAGCTTTCTTT
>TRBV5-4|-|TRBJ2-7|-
CASSQEASGFSYEQYF
TGTGCCAGCAGCCAAGAAGCATCTGGCTTCTCCTACGAGCAGTACTTC